Listed below are T cell receptor beta chains from one sample, sequenced in a study of Ad26.COV2.S vaccination and SARS-CoV-2 variants. The repertoire was sequenced with immunoSEQ multiplex PCR; TCRdb's copy has only in-frame clones and lacks some. This table holds 450,000 to 550,000 clones, 80% to 90% found once. The material was peripheral blood, obtained in a trial of Ad26.COV2.S vaccine versus placebo. The source is a person between 18 and 60 years old who received the Ad26.COV2.S COVID-19 vaccine or a placebo. The CDR3 runs from the conserved cysteine through the conserved F or W.

j_call v_call cdr3_length cdr3_aa
TRBJ1-4 TRBV28 15 CASSFPGHGNEKLFF
TRBJ1-1 TRBV18 13 CASSKGLDTEAFF
TRBJ2-3 TRBV7-2 15 CASSLAAGGPATQYF
TRBJ1-3 TRBV20-1 11 CSARDKDTIYF
TRBJ2-4 TRBV11-2 14 CASSPGTKKDIQYF
TRBJ1-2 TRBV28 14 CASSFRWGAGGYTF
TRBJ2-2 TRBV4-2 12 CASSSFTGELFF
TRBJ1-6 TRBV28 17 CASSRFRDRGSFSPLHF
TRBJ2-5 TRBV5-4 13 CASSLGSQETQYF
TRBJ2-5 TRBV6-5 14 CASSYPGTPETQYF
TRBJ2-5 TRBV28 14 CASSFPGHQETQYF
TRBJ2-3 TRBV6-5 15 CAGTIRDRATDTQYF